These 14 T cell receptor beta chains were all obtained from the same sample, sequenced in a study of Graves' ophthalmopathy and Graves' hyperthyroidism. RNA transcripts were the source from which TCR beta CDR3 regions were amplified. The first-round RT-PCR employed HTBI primers together with the Qiagen OneStep RT-PCR kit. A multiplex PCR was then performed as the second round. TCRdb analysed the multiplex PCR reads with MiXCR anew, one entry per CDR3 protein. The repertoire holds about half a million distinct CDR3 sequences, with approximately 15% as singletons. Sequences were obtained from blood. The receptors originated from a woman in her 30s with Graves' ophthalmopathy.

The chain joins TRBV9 to TRBJ2-5; D ambiguous. The ends were cut back, 0 bases at V and 1 base at J, with 7 bases in the middle. Germline CDR1 SGDLS, CDR2 YYNGEE. This CDR3 has 14 residues. The DNA of the CDR3 is TGTGCCAGCAGCGTAGGGGTGTTCCAAGAGACCCAGTACTTC. This codes for CASSVGVFQETQYF.

This clonotype was found many times. The J gene is TRBJ1-6, the V gene TRBV20-1, with D possibly being TRBD1 (5 bases). Germline V gene sequence: CDR1 DFQATT, CDR2 SNEGSKA (reference sequence). The CDR3 sequence is 15 residues long. V shed 2 bases and J shed 4 bases, with 12 bases lying between them. CDR3: CSARTDSNYNSPLHF. The CDR3 DNA reads TGCAGTGCTAGAACTGACAGCAATTATAATTCACCCCTCCACTTT.

In this sample, this clonotype turned up many times. This chain uses TRBV6-1 with TRBJ1-1; 7 positions match TRBD1. Germline values: CDR1 MNHNS, CDR2 SASEGT. The CDR3 is 15 residues long. With V trimmed by 5 bases and J by 0 bases, 6 bases remained unmatched. The CDR3 is CASSPWDSLNTEAFF. As DNA, the CDR3 is TGTGCCAGCAGTCCCTGGGACAGTTTGAACACTGAAGCTTTCTTT.

This rearrangement joins TRBV12-3 or TRBV12-4 to TRBJ2-7, with D maybe TRBD1 (5 bases). This CDR3 is 13 amino acids long. Trimming shortened V by 7 bases and J by 10 bases, and 20 bases separated the two germline ends. CDR3 coding DNA: TGTGCCAGCACCAGACTGGGCCTACAGGATCAGTACTTC. Its protein product is CASTRLGLQDQYF.

The chain is built from TRBV10-1 and TRBJ2-5; the D is unclear. Between the trimmed V and J ends, which lost 2 bases and 2 bases, there was a span of 6 bases. The CDR3 sequence is 13 residues long. Germline CDR1 WNHNN, CDR2 SYGVQD (reference sequence). The CDR3 DNA sequence: TGCGCCAGCAGTGAGAGGTCACAAGAGACCCAGTACTTC. Its translation: CASSERSQETQYF.

Only a few counts were recorded for this clonotype. The chain couples TRBV4-1 to TRBJ1-5; D remains ambiguous. This CDR3 contains 15 residues. Germline CDR1 and CDR2: MGHRA and YSYEKL. Trimming shortened V by 5 bases and J by 0 bases, and 11 bases separated the two germline ends. CDR3 nucleotide sequence: TGCGCCAGCAGCTTTGGACTTTATAGCAATCAGCCCCAGCATTTT. It is translated as CASSFGLYSNQPQHF.

This clonotype was detected ten times or more. The chain has TRBV29-1 and TRBJ2-7; D remains ambiguous. CDR1 and CDR2 from the germline V gene are SQVTM and ANQGSEA. The CDR3 length is 13 residues. V dropped 4 bases and J dropped 4 bases, with 14 bases sitting between them. As DNA, the CDR3 is TGCAGCGTTGTGAGAGTGAGCGAGTACGAGCAGTACTTC. Translated, it gives CSVVRVSEYEQYF.

The chain combines TRBV20-1 with TRBJ2-6, with D uncertain. Germline CDR1 is DFQATT and CDR2 is SNEGSKA (reference sequence). The CDR3 consists of 15 residues. Trimming took 6 bases from V and 0 from J, leaving 12 bases between them. CDR3 in amino acids: CSATIGNSGANVLTF. For the CDR3, the DNA is TGCAGTGCCACAATAGGGAACTCTGGGGCCAACGTCCTGACTTTC.

This clonotype has ten or more counts. The V call is TRBV6-2 or TRBV6-3, the J call TRBJ2-7; TRBD2 matches 7 bases. The V and J ends lost 2 bases and 3 bases, in that order; junction bases with no gene match: 10. CDR1 MNHEY and CDR2 SVGEGT come from the germline V gene. The CDR3 covers 16 residues. CDR3: CASSYPKREIDYEQYF. As DNA, the CDR3 is TGTGCCAGCAGTTACCCGAAGCGGGAAATCGACTACGAGCAGTACTTC.

This clonotype was picked up a small number of times. The chain employs TRBV11-2 and TRBJ1-5; D gene unclear. The V gene lost 5 bases and the J gene lost 4 bases, with 6 bases spanning the gap. The germline gives CDR1 SGHAT, CDR2 FQNNGV. The CDR3 extends over 12 amino acids. CDR3 DNA: TGTGCCAGCAGCGAGGAAAATCAGCCCCAGCATTTT. Its protein product is CASSEENQPQHF.

A single count supports this clonotype. The rearrangement joins TRBV28 to TRBJ1-1; 9 positions match TRBD1. Germline CDR1 is MDHEN and CDR2 is SYDVKM. V gave up 6 bases and J gave up 4 bases; unmatched junction bases: 6. The CDR3 length is 14 residues. Here the CDR3 DNA reads TGTGCCAGCAGGGACAGGGGAGGGACCACTGAAGCTTTCTTT. This encodes CASRDRGGTTEAFF.

This clonotype was detected many times. V is TRBV29-1 and J is TRBJ1-1; D is perhaps TRBD1 (5 bases). The V gene lost 4 bases and the J gene lost 1 base, with 13 bases spanning the gap. Germline V CDR1 and CDR2: SQVTM, ANQGSEA. The CDR3 extends over 14 amino acids. CDR3 loop: CSVAGTDKNTEAFF. The CDR3 DNA is TGCAGCGTTGCCGGGACGGACAAGAACACTGAAGCTTTCTTT.

This clonotype was found many times. V is TRBV27 and J is TRBJ2-7; TRBD2 is a possible D gene (5 bases). This CDR3 comprises 14 residues. The germline V and J ends were trimmed by 5 bases and 2 bases, with 13 bases remaining between them. Germline V CDR1 and CDR2: MNHEY, SMNVEV (reference sequence). The CDR3 region has the DNA TGTGCCAGCAGTATCTCAGCGGATCCCTACGAGCAGTACTTC. This codes for CASSISADPYEQYF.

A remark on this clonotype: In this CDR3 the conserved last residue, phenylalanine or tryptophan, is missing, so a read error is likely. The chain is built from TRBV18 and TRBJ1-1, with 7 bases fitting TRBD1. The V gene's germline CDR1 is KGHSH and CDR2 LQKENI. Trimming took 3 bases from V and 1 from J; bases not matched to a gene: 11. This CDR3 comprises 17 residues. CDR3 loop: CASSPRSLDRPNTEAFL. CDR3 DNA: TGTGCCAGCTCACCTCGATCCTTGGACAGGCCGAACACTGAAGCTTTCTTG.